Shown below are 31 T cell receptor beta chains from a single sample sequenced in a study of control samples from healthy donors and cancer patients. The repertoire was sequenced with immunoSEQ multiplex PCR; TCRdb's copy has only in-frame clones and lacks some. The profile shows 400,000 to 500,000 clones, 75% to 95% of them singletons. The sequenced sample consisted of PBMCs. Receptor source: a man aged 35-49 years with head and neck cancer.

V gene TRBV9 combines with J gene TRBJ2-1, with 12 nucleotides matching TRBD2. Germline V lookup: CDR1 SGDLS, CDR2 YYNGEE. The V gene end was trimmed by 0 bases and the J gene end by 0 bases; junction bases not matched to a gene: 7. The CDR3 consists of 19 residues. CDR3 nucleotide sequence: TGTGCCAGCAGCGTAGCGACTAGCGGGGGCCCGAGCTCCTACAATGAGCAGTTCTTC. Translating gives CASSVATSGGPSSYNEQFF.

Notes on this clone: Germline is not matched at one junction end, which may reflect a read error. V usage is TRBV3-1 (or the pseudogene TRBV3-2) and J usage is TRBJ2-7, with 8 bases matching TRBD2. The germline V gene has CDR1 LGHDT and CDR2 YNNKEL (reference sequence). CDR3 length: 16 amino acids. CDR3 nucleotides: TGTGCCAGCAGCCAGGGTAGCGGGACGTTCTCCAACGAGCAGTACTTC. Translated, it gives CASSQGSGTFSNEQYF.

This sequence joins TRBV5-1 and TRBJ2-7; possible D gene TRBD1, 6 bases. CDR1 is SGHRS and CDR2 is YFSETQ in the germline V gene. CDR3 length equals 15 residues. Trimming stripped 3 bases from V and 1 base from J, with 14 bases between. The CDR3 region is CASSSETGGSYEQYF. For the CDR3, the DNA is TGCGCCAGCAGCTCAGAGACAGGTGGTTCCTACGAGCAGTACTTC.

The genes are TRBV11-3 and TRBJ2-5, with TRBD2 matching over 13 bases. Germline CDR1 SGHNT, CDR2 YENEEA. The ends lost 1 base at V and 5 bases at J; junction bases unmatched: 4. The CDR3 runs 16 residues. CDR3 bases: TGTGCCAGCAGCTTAGGGACTAGCGGGGGTCCTGAGACCCAGTACTTC. As protein: CASSLGTSGGPETQYF.

The CDR3 protein is CASSSTGILANYGYTF. CDR3 in DNA: TGTGCCAGCAGTTCTACAGGGATTTTAGCTAACTATGGCTACACCTTC. The chain is built from TRBV28 and TRBJ1-2; tentatively, D is TRBD1 (6 bases). Trimming took off 4 bases at V and 0 bases at J, with 15 bases between the two ends. Germline V CDR1 and CDR2: MDHEN, SYDVKM. The CDR3 has 16 residues.

The rearrangement joins TRBV18 to TRBJ1-5, with D perhaps TRBD1 (5 bases). The CDR3 length is 15 residues. Trimming left V 5 bases short and J 1 base short, with 12 bases between. Germline-derived CDR1 and CDR2 are KGHSH and LQKENI. The CDR3 protein is CASSSQGVSNQPQHF. CDR3 coding DNA: TGTGCCAGCTCATCCCAAGGGGTGAGCAATCAGCCCCAGCATTTT. Supplemented by reference TRBV18 and TRBJ1-5, the full variable domain reads NAGVMQNPRHLVRRRGQEARLRCSPMKGHSHVYWYRQLPEEGLKFMVYLQKENIIDESGMPKERFSAEFPKEGPSILRIQQVVRGDSAAYFCASSSQGVSNQPQHFGDGTRLSIL.

The gene calls are TRBV19 and TRBJ1-1; 7 bases are shared with TRBD1. V shed 7 bases, J shed 1 base, and the junction held 3 bases outside the gene matches. In germline, CDR1 is LNHDA, CDR2 SQIVND (reference sequence). The CDR3 extends over 13 amino acids. The CDR3: CASTHRGNTEAFF. In DNA, the CDR3 is TGTGCCAGTACACACAGGGGGAACACTGAAGCTTTCTTT.

The DNA of the CDR3 is TGTGCCAGCAGACCACAGGGGGCTCCGGATGGCTACACCTTC. Its protein is CASRPQGAPDGYTF. V is TRBV27 and J is TRBJ1-2; 9 bases are a match to TRBD1. The CDR3 contains 14 residues. Unmatched junction bases numbered 8, after V lost 6 bases and J lost 6 bases. CDR1 is MNHEY, CDR2 SMNVEV, per germline (reference sequence).

The CDR3 DNA is TGTGCCAGCCTCTCGGAGGCGGGAACTAATTCACCCCTCCACTTT. It encodes CASLSEAGTNSPLHF. The rearrangement uses TRBV11-1 and TRBJ1-6; D unclear. The CDR3 sequence is 15 residues long. Germline V gene sequence: CDR1 SGHAT, CDR2 FQDESV (reference sequence). Trimming removed 8 bases from V and 6 bases from J, with 17 bases in between.

The chain carries TRBV4-3 and TRBJ2-4, with D tentatively TRBD1 (6 bases). V lost 3 bases to trimming and J lost 0 bases, with 12 bases between them. The CDR3 spans 16 residues. Per germline, CDR1 LGHNA and CDR2 YSLEER. CDR3 sequence (DNA): TGCGCCAGCAGCCAGGGACGGACAGTAGCCAAAAACATTCAGTACTTC. As protein: CASSQGRTVAKNIQYF.

This clone has only one observation. The rearrangement joins TRBV28 to TRBJ1-1, with TRBD1 matching 7 bases. The CDR3 consists of 12 residues. V shed 3 bases and J 11 bases; nucleotides not matched to a gene: 6. In germline, CDR1 is MDHEN, CDR2 SYDVKM. As DNA, the CDR3 is TGTGCCAGCAGTTTGTTGGGACAGAAGGCTTTCTTT. Translated, it gives CASSLLGQKAFF. The complete variable domain, with remaining parts taken from reference TRBV28 and TRBJ1-1, reads DVKVTQSSRYLVKRTGEKVFLECVQDMDHENMFWYRQDPGLGLRLIYFSYDVKMKEKGDIPEGYSVSREKKERFSLILESASTNQTSMYLCASSLLGQKAFFGQGTRLTVV.

The chain couples TRBV11-1 to TRBJ1-1; D is unresolved. The CDR3 runs to 13 residues. The V gene lost 3 bases and the J gene lost 2 bases, with 7 bases spanning the gap. Per germline, CDR1 SGHAT and CDR2 FQDESV (reference sequence). Here the CDR3 reads CASSFLYNTEAFF. The CDR3 DNA sequence: TGTGCCAGCAGCTTTCTGTACAACACTGAAGCTTTCTTT.

The J gene is TRBJ2-7, the V gene TRBV7-2, with 7 bases lining up with TRBD1. The CDR3 has 16 amino acids. J lost 3 bases, V lost 4 bases, and 12 bases had no gene match. Germline lookup yields CDR1 SGHTA and CDR2 FQGNSA. CDR3 residues: CASSYPLRQGNYEQYF. DNA of the CDR3: TGTGCCAGCAGCTACCCTCTCAGACAGGGAAACTACGAGCAGTACTTC.

The chain carries TRBV2 and TRBJ2-5; 7 bases map to TRBD1. The CDR3 has 15 residues. The V and J ends lost 7 bases and 4 bases, in that order; junction bases with no gene match: 12. CDR1 and CDR2 (germline): SNHLY, FYNNEI. The DNA for the CDR3 is TGTGCCAGCAAACAGGGACAGAATAATGTAGAGACCCAGTACTTC. Its protein product is CASKQGQNNVETQYF.

In its sample, this clone was seen a few times. At one of its ends the junction is not consistent with the germline gene, which may arise from a read error. The gene calls are TRBV7-2 and TRBJ2-7; D is perhaps TRBD2 (5 bases). The germline V gene has CDR1 SGHTA and CDR2 FQGNSA. CDR3 size: 15 residues. The CDR3 region is CASSLQAVGSHEQYF. CDR3 nucleotides: TGTGCCAGCAGCTTACAAGCGGTGGGCTCCCACGAGCAGTACTTC.

This rearrangement joins TRBV30 to TRBJ2-7; 7 bases are shared with TRBD2. Trimming took 3 bases from V and 4 from J; bases not matched to a gene: 6. The CDR3 loop spans 13 amino acids. Germline lookup yields CDR1 GTSNPN and CDR2 SVGIG (reference sequence). The CDR3 DNA follows: TGTGCCTGGAGGGGGAGGGCTGGGTACGAGCAGTACTTC. Its protein is CAWRGRAGYEQYF.

The chain recombines TRBV6-5 with TRBJ1-5; a weak D match, TRBD1 (5 bases). Trimming removed 6 bases from V and 7 bases from J, with 13 bases in between. The CDR3 spans 13 residues. Germline CDR1 and CDR2: MNHEY and SVGAGI. DNA for the CDR3: TGTGCCAGCAGAATAGGGGCGGGACAGCCCCAGCATTTT. Translation: CASRIGAGQPQHF.

CDR3 DNA sequence: TGCGCCAGTACCCTGGGACAGTCTAATGAGCAGTTCTTC. Residues: CASTLGQSNEQFF. J is TRBJ2-1 and V is TRBV5-1, with 7 bases that match TRBD1. V lost 8 bases to trimming and J lost 7 bases; unmatched junction nucleotides: 9. CDR3 size: 13 residues. CDR1 SGHRS and CDR2 YFSETQ come from the germline V gene.

V usage is TRBV7-6 and J usage is TRBJ2-7; D is unclear. V was cut by 0 bases and J by 2 bases, with 8 bases left in between. Germline assignment: CDR1 SGHVS and CDR2 FNYEAQ. The CDR3 runs to 14 residues. The CDR3 reads CASSLAQSAYEQYF. Written as DNA, the CDR3 is TGTGCCAGCAGCTTAGCACAGAGTGCCTACGAGCAGTACTTC.

The V gene is TRBV28, the J gene TRBJ2-4, with 7 bases matching TRBD1. V shed 4 bases and J 0 bases; nucleotides not matched to a gene: 6. This CDR3 is 16 amino acids long. Germline CDR1 and CDR2: MDHEN and SYDVKM. CDR3 sequence reads: CASSSGTDLAKNIQYF. The CDR3 DNA reads as TGTGCCAGCAGTTCTGGGACAGACCTAGCCAAAAACATTCAGTACTTC.

The J gene is TRBJ2-5, the V gene TRBV14, with D possibly being TRBD2 (5 bases). Trimming removed 4 bases from V and 2 bases from J, with 11 bases in between. The CDR3 is made up of 14 amino acids. Germline assignment: CDR1 SGHDN and CDR2 FVKESK. Here the CDR3 DNA reads TGTGCCAGCAGCCCAGTCCGGGATCAAGAGACCCAGTACTTC. The encoded protein is CASSPVRDQETQYF.

The V gene is TRBV12-2, the J gene TRBJ2-2; the table's D call, TRBD1, was not checked against the DNA. TRBV12-2 is given as a pseudogene. The CDR3 has 18 residues. CDR3 in DNA: TGTGCAAGTCGCTTAGCGCCAGCATGGGGGCAGGACACCGGGGAGCTGTTTTTT. Translation gives CASRLAPAWGQDTGELFF.

This chain connects TRBV18 to TRBJ1-1; 7 nucleotides line up with TRBD1. V was clipped by 2 bases and J by 5 bases; unmatched bases: 8. Germline values: CDR1 KGHSH, CDR2 LQKENI. The CDR3 covers 15 residues. The CDR3 here is CASSPLGQGETEAFF. In DNA, the CDR3 is TGTGCCAGCTCACCATTAGGTCAGGGGGAGACTGAAGCTTTCTTT.

A single count supports this clone. The V call is TRBV27, the J call TRBJ2-6; D possibly corresponds to TRBD2 (5 bases). Germline V gene lookup returns CDR1 MNHEY and CDR2 SMNVEV (reference sequence). V shed 4 bases and J shed 2 bases, with 15 bases lying between them. CDR3 size: 17 residues. The CDR3 DNA follows: TGTGCCAGCAGTTCCTCGCTCGCCGGGACTGGGGCCAACGTCCTGACTTTC. As protein: CASSSSLAGTGANVLTF.

This chain uses TRBV27 with TRBJ1-2; 7 nucleotides agree with TRBD1. The length of the CDR3 is 16 residues. The germline V gene encodes CDR1 MNHEY and CDR2 SMNVEV (reference sequence). The trim removed 3 bases at V and 8 bases at J, leaving 15 bases unmatched. CDR3: CASSFHQTGRFGGYTF. The CDR3 DNA sequence: TGTGCCAGCAGTTTCCATCAGACAGGGAGGTTCGGCGGCTACACCTTC.

This clone was seen only once. This chain connects TRBV6-5 to TRBJ2-3; D might be TRBD2 (6 bases). This CDR3 is built from 14 residues. In germline, CDR1 is MNHEY, CDR2 SVGAGI. V was clipped by 6 bases and J by 0 bases, with 10 bases between them. CDR3 nucleotide sequence: TGTGCCAGCAGCGGGACTTATAGCACAGATACGCAGTATTTT. Its translation is CASSGTYSTDTQYF.

The V and J genes are TRBV7-9 and TRBJ1-3, with no clear D. Trimming removed 4 bases at V and 0 bases at J, with 10 bases between. Looked up from germline, CDR1 is SEHNR and CDR2 is FQNEAQ (reference sequence). This CDR3 contains 15 residues. The CDR3 loop is CASSWLGGSGNTIYF. CDR3 DNA sequence: TGTGCCAGCAGCTGGCTCGGTGGCTCTGGAAACACCATATATTTT.

This clone has just one count. The rearrangement links TRBV12-3 or TRBV12-4 to TRBJ1-1; D remains ambiguous. V was trimmed by 4 bases and J by 5 bases, leaving 8 bases between them. CDR3 length: 12 amino acids. The DNA for the CDR3 is TGTGCCAGCAGTTCGAGGGAAACTGAAGCTTTCTTT. It translates to CASSSRETEAFF.

The chain employs TRBV7-2 and TRBJ1-3, with D possibly matching TRBD1 (5 bases). The V and J ends lost 2 bases and 0 bases respectively, with 11 bases between them. The CDR3 extends over 16 amino acids. The germline V gene has CDR1 SGHTA and CDR2 FQGNSA. The CDR3 region is CASSLSPGSSGNTIYF. The CDR3, as DNA: TGTGCCAGCAGCTTATCCCCAGGGAGCTCTGGAAACACCATATATTTT. Variable domain in full (rest from reference TRBV7-2 and TRBJ1-3): GAGVSQSPSNKVTEKGKDVELRCDPISGHTALYWYRQSLGQGLEFLIYFQGNSAPDKSGLPSDRFSAERTGGSVSTLTIQRTQQEDSAVYLCASSLSPGSSGNTIYFGEGSWLTVV.

Only a few counts were recorded for this clone. The V call is TRBV15, the J call TRBJ2-3; 8 bases align to TRBD1. The CDR3 covers 17 residues. CDR1 and CDR2 from the germline V gene are LNHNV and YYDKDF (reference sequence). The V gene end was trimmed by 0 bases and the J gene end by 0 bases; junction bases not matched to a gene: 5. The CDR3 nucleotides are TGTGCCACCAGCAGAGAGAGGGGGACAGGAAGCACAGATACGCAGTATTTT. This sequence encodes CATSRERGTGSTDTQYF.

The chain uses TRBV11-2 and TRBJ2-1; D tentatively reads TRBD1 or TRBD2 (5 bases each). V lost 5 bases, J lost 4 bases, and 18 bases lay in between. The CDR3 is 16 residues long. Germline V CDR1 and CDR2: SGHAT, FQNNGV. This CDR3 reads CASSRGRRAGYNEQFF. The CDR3 nucleotides read TGTGCCAGCAGCCGGGGCCGCCGGGCAGGTTACAATGAGCAGTTCTTC.